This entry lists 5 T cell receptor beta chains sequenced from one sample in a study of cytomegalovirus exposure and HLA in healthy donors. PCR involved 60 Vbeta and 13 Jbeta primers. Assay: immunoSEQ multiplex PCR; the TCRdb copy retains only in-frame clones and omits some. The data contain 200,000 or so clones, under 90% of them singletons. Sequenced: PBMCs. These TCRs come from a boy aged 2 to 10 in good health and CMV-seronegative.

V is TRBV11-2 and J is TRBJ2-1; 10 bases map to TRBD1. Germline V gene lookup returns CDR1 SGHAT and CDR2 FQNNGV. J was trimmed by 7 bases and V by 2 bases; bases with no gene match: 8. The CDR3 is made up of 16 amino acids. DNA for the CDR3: TGTGCCAGCAGCTTATCGGCGGGACAGGGGTGGAATGAGCAGTTCTTC. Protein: CASSLSAGQGWNEQFF.

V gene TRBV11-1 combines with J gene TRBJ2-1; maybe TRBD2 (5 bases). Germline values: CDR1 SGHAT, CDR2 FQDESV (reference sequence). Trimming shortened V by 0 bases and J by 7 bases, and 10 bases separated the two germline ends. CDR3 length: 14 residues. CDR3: CASSLASGSNEQFF. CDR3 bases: TGTGCCAGCAGCTTAGCCTCGGGGTCTAATGAGCAGTTCTTC.

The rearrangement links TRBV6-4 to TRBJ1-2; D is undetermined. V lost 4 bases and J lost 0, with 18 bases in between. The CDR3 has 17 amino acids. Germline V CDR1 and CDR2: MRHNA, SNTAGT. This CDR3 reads CASSVLGRWEPNYGYTF. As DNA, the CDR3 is TGTGCCAGCAGTGTACTCGGCAGATGGGAGCCTAACTATGGCTACACCTTC.

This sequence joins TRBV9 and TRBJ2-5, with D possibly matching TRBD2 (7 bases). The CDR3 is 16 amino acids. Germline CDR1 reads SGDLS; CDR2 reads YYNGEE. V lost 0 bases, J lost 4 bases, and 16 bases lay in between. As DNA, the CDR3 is TGTGCCAGCAGCGTAGACCCGGGGGGCTCGGGAGAGACCCAGTACTTC. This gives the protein CASSVDPGGSGETQYF. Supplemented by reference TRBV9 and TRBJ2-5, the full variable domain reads DSGVTQTPKHLITATGQRVTLRCSPRSGDLSVYWYQQSLDQGLQFLIQYYNGEERAKGNILERFSAQQFPDLHSELNLSSLELGDSALYFCASSVDPGGSGETQYFGPGTRLLVL.

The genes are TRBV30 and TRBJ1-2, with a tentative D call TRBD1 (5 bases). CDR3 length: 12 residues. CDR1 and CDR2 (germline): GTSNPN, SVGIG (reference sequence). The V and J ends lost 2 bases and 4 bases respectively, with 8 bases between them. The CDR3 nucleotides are TGTGCCTGGAGTCGGGGGATCTATGGCTACACCTTC. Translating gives CAWSRGIYGYTF.